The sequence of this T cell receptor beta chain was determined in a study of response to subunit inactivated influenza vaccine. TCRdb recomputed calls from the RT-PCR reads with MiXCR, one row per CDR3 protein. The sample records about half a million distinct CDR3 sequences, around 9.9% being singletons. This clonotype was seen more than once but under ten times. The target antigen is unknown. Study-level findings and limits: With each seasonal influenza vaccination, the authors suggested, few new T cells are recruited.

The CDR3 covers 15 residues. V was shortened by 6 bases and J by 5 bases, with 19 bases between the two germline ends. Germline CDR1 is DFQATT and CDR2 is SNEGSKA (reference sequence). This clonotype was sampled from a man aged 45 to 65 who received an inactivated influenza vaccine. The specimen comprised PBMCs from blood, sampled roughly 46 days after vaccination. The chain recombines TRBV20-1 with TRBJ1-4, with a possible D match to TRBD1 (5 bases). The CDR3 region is CSAQPAGLQNEKLFF. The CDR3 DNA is TGCAGTGCACAACCAGCGGGACTGCAGAATGAAAAACTGTTTTTT.